The rows below give T cell receptor beta chains drawn from one sample of a study of T cell responses to AZD1222 COVID-19 vaccine. Generated by immunoSEQ multiplex PCR, the TCRdb table keeps only in-frame clones and is missing some. Of 100,000 to 150,000 clones in the sample, around 89% were seen once. Source: peripheral blood, taken on day 0 of MenACWY control vaccination. All receptors derive from an adult in good health. Each CDR3 is given with its conserved first and last residue. A clone size is listed for some rows: how often the clone was seen (once, few, many), or a class if it is expanded.

clone_size: NA; j_call: TRBJ2-1; v_call: TRBV13; cdr3_aa: CASSPRTSGSGGEQFF
clone_size: NA; j_call: TRBJ2-1; v_call: TRBV27; cdr3_aa: CASSFARLASEQFF
clone_size: once; j_call: TRBJ1-1; v_call: TRBV30; cdr3_aa: CAWSVRVNTEAFF
clone_size: NA; j_call: TRBJ2-1; v_call: TRBV11-2; cdr3_aa: CASSWEGASYNEQFF
clone_size: NA; j_call: TRBJ2-2; v_call: TRBV11-3; cdr3_aa: CASSPPGAGELFF
clone_size: NA; j_call: TRBJ2-5; v_call: TRBV6-5; cdr3_aa: CASSYSGSGRGETQYF
clone_size: NA; j_call: TRBJ1-3; v_call: TRBV6-5; cdr3_aa: CASRSWGSGNTIYF
clone_size: NA; j_call: TRBJ2-1; v_call: TRBV7-3; cdr3_aa: CASSLDSLNEQFF
clone_size: few; j_call: TRBJ2-7; v_call: TRBV10-3; cdr3_aa: CAISNTNYEQYF
clone_size: NA; j_call: TRBJ1-4; v_call: TRBV9; cdr3_aa: CASSANSGRVAEKLFF
clone_size: NA; j_call: TRBJ2-1; v_call: TRBV12-3/TRBV12-4; cdr3_aa: CASANSEQFF
clone_size: NA; j_call: TRBJ1-2; v_call: TRBV27; cdr3_aa: CASSLRGFGGGYTF
clone_size: NA; j_call: TRBJ2-7; v_call: TRBV5-4; cdr3_aa: CASSLGGTYEQYF
clone_size: NA; j_call: TRBJ1-2; v_call: TRBV6-5; cdr3_aa: CASSQTRISINGYTF
clone_size: once; j_call: TRBJ2-1; v_call: TRBV7-3; cdr3_aa: CASSLGGTSGNNEQFF
clone_size: NA; j_call: TRBJ1-1; v_call: TRBV6-5; cdr3_aa: CASSKPGGGTEAFF
clone_size: NA; j_call: TRBJ1-1; v_call: TRBV19; cdr3_aa: CASNPPSSNTEAFF
clone_size: NA; j_call: TRBJ2-5; v_call: TRBV6-5; cdr3_aa: CASSKQVEGETQYF
clone_size: once; j_call: TRBJ2-3; v_call: TRBV10-3; cdr3_aa: CAIGGLLTDTQYF
clone_size: NA; j_call: TRBJ1-1; v_call: TRBV6-2/TRBV6-3; cdr3_aa: CASSLRGRNTEAFF
clone_size: once; j_call: TRBJ2-5; v_call: TRBV7-2; cdr3_aa: CASSLEEGQTQYF
clone_size: NA; j_call: TRBJ1-2; v_call: TRBV3-1/TRBV3-2; cdr3_aa: CASSHPDRGGYTF